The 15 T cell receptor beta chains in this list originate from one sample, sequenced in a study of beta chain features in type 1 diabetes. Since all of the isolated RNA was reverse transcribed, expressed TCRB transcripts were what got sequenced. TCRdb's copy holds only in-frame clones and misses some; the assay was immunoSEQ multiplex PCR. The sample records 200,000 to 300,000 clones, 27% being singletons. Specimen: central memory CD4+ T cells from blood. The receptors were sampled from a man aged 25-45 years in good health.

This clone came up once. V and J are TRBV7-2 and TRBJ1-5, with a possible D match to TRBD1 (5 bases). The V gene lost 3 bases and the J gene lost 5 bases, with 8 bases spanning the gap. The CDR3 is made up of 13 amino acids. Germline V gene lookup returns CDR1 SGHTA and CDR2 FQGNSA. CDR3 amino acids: CASSFGGDQPQHF. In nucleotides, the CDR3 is TGTGCCAGCAGCTTCGGGGGGGATCAGCCCCAGCATTTT.

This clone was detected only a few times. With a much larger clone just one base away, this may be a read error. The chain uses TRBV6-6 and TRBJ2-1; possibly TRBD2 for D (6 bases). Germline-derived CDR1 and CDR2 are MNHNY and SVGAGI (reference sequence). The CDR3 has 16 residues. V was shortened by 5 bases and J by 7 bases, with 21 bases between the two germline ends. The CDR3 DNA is TGTGCCAGCAGTCGAGCGATGGGCCGGGCGGGGAATGAGCAGTTCTTC. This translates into CASSRAMGRAGNEQFF.

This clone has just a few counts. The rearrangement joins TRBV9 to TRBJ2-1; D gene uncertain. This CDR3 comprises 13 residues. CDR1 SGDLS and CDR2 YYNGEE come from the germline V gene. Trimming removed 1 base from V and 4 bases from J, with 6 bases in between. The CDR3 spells CASSVTEYNEQFF. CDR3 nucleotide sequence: TGTGCCAGCAGCGTAACAGAGTACAATGAGCAGTTCTTC.

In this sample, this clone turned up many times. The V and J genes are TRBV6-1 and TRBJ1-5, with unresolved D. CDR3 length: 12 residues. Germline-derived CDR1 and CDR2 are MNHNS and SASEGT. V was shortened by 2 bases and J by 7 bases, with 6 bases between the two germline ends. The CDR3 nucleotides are TGTGCCAGCAGTGAACGAGCCCAGCCCCAGCATTTT. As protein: CASSERAQPQHF.

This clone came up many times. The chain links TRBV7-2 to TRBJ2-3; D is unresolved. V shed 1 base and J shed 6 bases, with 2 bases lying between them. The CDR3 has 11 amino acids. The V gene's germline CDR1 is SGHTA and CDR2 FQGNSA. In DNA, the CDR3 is TGTGCCAGCAGCTTAGAGGATACGCAGTATTTT. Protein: CASSLEDTQYF.

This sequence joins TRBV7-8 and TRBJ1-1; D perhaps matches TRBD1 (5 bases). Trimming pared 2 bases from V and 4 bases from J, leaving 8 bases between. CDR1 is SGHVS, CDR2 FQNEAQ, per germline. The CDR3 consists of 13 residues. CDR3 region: CASSLSGTTEAFF. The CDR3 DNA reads TGTGCCAGCAGCTTATCCGGGACCACTGAAGCTTTCTTT.

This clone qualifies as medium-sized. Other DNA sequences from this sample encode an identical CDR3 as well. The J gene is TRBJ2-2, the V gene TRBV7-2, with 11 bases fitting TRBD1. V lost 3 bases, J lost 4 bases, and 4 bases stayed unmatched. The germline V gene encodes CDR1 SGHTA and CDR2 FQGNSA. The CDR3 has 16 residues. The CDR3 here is CASSFRTGGSTGELFF. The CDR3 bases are TGTGCCAGCAGCTTCAGGACAGGGGGCAGCACCGGGGAGCTGTTTTTT.

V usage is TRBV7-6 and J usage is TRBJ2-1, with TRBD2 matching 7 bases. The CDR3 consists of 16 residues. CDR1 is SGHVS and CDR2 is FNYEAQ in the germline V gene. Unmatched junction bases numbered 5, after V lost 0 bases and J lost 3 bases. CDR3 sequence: CASSLAGGGFYNEQFF. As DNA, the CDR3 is TGTGCCAGCAGCTTAGCAGGCGGGGGTTTCTACAATGAGCAGTTCTTC.

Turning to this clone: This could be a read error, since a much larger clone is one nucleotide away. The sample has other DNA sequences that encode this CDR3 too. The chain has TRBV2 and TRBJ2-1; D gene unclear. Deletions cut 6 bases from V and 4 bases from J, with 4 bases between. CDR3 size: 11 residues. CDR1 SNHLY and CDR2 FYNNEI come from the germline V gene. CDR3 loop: CASSLYNEQFF. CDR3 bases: TGTGCCAGCAGCTTATACAATGAGCAGTTCTTC.

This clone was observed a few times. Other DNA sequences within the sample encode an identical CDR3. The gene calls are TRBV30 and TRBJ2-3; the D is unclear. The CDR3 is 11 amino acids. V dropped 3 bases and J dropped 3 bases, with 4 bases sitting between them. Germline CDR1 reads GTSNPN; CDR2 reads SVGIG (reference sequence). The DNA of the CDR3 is TGTGCCTGGAGCCCGACAGATACGCAGTATTTT. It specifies CAWSPTDTQYF.

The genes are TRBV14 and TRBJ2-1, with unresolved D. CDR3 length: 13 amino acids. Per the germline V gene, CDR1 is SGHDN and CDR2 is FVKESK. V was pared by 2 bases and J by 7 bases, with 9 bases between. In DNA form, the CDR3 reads TGTGCCAGCAGCCAATTCCTAGAAAATGAGCAGTTCTTC. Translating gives CASSQFLENEQFF.

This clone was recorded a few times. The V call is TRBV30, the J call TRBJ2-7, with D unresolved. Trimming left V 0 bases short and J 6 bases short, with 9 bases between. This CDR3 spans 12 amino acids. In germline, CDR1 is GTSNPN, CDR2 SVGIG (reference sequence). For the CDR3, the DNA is TGTGCCTGGAGTGTATCCGCGGCCGAGCAGTACTTC. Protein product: CAWSVSAAEQYF.

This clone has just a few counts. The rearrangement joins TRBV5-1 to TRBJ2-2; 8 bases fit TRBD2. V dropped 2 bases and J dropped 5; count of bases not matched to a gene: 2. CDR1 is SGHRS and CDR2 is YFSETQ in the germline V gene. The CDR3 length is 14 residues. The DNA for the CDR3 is TGCGCCAGCAGCTTAAAGCGGGAGACCGGGGAGCTGTTTTTT. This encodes CASSLKRETGELFF.

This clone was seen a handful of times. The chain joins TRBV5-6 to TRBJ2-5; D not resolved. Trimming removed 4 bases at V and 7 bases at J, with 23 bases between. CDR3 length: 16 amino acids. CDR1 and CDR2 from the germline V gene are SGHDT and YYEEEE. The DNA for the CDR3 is TGTGCCAGCAGCCAGTTCGGGCCCGTCCAATTGGGGACCCAGTACTTC. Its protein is CASSQFGPVQLGTQYF. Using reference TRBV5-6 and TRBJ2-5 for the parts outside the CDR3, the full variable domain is DAGVTQSPTHLIKTRGQQVTLRCSPKSGHDTVSWYQQALGQGPQFIFQYYEEEERQRGNFPDRFSGHQFPNYSSELNVNALLLGDSALYLCASSQFGPVQLGTQYFGPGTRLLVL.

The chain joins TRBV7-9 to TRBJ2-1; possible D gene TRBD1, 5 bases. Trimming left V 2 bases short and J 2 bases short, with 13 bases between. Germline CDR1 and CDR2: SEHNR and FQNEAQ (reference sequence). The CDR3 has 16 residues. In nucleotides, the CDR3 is TGTGCCAGCAGCTTATCTGGGGCTAGAGCCTACAATGAGCAGTTCTTC. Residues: CASSLSGARAYNEQFF.